This T cell receptor beta chain was sequenced for a study of T cells in localized non-small cell lung cancer. Study-wide points: Exceeding tumor, uninvolved adjacent lung had the highest T cell clonality. Patients showing higher blood T cell density tended to see longer overall survival.

This clone occurred a few times. No antigen is known for it. The CDR3 extends over 13 amino acids. The V gene lost 3 bases and the J gene lost 6 bases, with 10 bases spanning the gap. Profiled with immunoSEQ multiplex PCR; TCRdb holds only in-frame clones, not every one. The table records over a thousand clones, around 23% of them present only once. The chain carries TRBV6-7 and TRBJ2-3; D is perhaps TRBD2 (6 bases). TRBV6-7 has ORF status, its function being uncertain. This clonotype was sampled from a male donor at least 60 years old with stage III squamous cell lung carcinoma. Source: normal lung tissue next to the tumor, taken before any cancer treatment. The CDR3 sequence is CASSYDGGDTQYF. DNA of the CDR3: TGTGCCAGCAGTTATGATGGGGGGGATACGCAGTATTTT.